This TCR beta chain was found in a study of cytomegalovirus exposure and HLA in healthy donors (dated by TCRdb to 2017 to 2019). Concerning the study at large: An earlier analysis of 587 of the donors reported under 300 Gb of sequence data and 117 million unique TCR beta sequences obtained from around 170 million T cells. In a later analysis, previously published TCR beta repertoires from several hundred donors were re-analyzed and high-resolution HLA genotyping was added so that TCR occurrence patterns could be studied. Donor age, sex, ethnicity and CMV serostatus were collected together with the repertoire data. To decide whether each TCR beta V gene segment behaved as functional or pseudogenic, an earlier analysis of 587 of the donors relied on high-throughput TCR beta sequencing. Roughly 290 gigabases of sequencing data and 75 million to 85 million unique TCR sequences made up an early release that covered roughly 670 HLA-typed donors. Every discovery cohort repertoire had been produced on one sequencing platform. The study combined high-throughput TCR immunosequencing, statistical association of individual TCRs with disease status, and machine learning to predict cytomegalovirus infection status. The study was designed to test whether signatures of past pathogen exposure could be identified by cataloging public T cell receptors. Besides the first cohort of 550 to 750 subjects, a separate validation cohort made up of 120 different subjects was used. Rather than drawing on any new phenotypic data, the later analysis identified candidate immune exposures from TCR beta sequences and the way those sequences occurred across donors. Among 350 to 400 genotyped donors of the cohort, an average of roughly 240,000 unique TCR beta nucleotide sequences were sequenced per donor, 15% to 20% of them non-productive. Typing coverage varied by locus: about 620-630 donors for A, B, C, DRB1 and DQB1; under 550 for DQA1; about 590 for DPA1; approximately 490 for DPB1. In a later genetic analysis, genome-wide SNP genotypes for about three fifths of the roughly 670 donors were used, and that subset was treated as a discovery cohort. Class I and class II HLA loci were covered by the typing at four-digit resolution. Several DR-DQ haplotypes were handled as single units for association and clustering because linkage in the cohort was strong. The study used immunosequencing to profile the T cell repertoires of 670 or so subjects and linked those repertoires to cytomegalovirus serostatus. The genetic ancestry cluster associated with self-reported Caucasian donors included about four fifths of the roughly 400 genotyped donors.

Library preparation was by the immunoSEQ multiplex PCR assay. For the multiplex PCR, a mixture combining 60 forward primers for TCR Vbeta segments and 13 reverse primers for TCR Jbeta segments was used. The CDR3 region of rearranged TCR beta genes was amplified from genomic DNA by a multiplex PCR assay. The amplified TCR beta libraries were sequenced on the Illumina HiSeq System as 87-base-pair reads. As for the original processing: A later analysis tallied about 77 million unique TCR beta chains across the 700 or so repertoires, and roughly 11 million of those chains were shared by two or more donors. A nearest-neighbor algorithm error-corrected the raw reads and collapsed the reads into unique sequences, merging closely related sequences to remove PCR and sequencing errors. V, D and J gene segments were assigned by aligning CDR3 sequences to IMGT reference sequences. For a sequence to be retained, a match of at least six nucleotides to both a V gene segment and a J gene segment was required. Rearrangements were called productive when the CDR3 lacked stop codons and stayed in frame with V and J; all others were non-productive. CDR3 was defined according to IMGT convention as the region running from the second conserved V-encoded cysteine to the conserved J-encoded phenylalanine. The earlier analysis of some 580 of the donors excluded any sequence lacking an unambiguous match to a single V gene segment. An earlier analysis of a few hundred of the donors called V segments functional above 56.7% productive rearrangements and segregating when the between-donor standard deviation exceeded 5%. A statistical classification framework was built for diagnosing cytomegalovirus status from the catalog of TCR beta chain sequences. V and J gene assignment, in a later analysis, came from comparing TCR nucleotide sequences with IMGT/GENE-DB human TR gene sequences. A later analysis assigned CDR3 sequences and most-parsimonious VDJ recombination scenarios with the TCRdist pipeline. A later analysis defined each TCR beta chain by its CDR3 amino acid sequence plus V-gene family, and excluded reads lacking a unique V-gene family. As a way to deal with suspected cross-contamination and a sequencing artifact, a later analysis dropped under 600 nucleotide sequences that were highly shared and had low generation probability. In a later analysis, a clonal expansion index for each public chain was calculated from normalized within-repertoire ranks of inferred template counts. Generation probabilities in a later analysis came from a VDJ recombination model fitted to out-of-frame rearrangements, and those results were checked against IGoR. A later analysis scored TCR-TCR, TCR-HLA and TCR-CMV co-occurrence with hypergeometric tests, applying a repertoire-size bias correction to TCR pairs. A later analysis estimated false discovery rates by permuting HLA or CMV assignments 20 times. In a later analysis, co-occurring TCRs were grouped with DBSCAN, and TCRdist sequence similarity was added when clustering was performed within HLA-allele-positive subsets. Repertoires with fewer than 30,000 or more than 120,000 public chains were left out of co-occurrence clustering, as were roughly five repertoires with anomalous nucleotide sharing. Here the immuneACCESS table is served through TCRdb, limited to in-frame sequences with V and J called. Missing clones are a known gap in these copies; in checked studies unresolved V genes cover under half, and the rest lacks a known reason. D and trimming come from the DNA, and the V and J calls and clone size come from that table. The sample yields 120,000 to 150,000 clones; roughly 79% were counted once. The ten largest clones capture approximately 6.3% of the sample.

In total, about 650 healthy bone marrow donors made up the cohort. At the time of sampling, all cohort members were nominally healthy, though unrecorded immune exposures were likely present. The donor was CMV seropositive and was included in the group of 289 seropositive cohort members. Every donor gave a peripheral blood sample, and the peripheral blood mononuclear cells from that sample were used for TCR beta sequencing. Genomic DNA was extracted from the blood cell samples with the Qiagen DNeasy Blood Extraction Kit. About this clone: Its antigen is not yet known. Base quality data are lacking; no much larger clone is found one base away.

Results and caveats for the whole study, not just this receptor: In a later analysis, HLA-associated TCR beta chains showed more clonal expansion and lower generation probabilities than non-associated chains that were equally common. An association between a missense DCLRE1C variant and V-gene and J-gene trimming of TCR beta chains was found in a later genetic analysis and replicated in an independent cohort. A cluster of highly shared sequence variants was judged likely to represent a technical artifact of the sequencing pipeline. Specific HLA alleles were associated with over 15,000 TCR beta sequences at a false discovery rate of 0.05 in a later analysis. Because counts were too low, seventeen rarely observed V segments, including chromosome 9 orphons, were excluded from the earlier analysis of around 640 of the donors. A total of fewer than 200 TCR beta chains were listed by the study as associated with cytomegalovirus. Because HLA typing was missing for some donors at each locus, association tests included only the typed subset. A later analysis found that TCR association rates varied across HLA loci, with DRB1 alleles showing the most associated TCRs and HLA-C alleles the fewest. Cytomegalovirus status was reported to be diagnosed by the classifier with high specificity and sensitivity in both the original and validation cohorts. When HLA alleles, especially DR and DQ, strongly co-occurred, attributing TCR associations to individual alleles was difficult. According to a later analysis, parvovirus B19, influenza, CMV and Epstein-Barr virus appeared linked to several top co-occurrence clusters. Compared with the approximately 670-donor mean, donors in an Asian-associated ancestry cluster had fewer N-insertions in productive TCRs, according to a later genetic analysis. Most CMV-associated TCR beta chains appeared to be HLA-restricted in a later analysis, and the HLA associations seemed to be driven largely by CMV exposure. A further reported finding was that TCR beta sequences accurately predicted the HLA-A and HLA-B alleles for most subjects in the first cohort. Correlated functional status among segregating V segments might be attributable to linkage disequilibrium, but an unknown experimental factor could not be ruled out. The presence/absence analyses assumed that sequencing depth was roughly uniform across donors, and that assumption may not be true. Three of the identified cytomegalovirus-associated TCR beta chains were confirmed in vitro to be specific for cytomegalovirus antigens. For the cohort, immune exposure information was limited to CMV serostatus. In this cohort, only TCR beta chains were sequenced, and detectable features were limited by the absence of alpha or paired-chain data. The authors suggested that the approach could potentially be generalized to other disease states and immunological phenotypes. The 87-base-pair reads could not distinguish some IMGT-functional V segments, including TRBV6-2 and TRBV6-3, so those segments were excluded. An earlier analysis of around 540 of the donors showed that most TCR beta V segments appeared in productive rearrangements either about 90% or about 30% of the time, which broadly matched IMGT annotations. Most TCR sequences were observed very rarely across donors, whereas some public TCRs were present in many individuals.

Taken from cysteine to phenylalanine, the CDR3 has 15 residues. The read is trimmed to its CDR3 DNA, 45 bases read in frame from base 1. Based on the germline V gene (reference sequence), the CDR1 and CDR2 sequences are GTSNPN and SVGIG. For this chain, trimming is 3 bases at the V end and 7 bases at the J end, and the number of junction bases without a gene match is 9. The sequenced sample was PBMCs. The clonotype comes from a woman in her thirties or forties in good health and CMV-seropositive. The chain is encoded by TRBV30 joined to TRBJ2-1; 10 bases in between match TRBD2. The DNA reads TGTGCCTGGAGCCCAGCGGGGGGGCGTCTTAATGAGCAGTTCTTC. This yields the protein CAWSPAGGRLNEQFF.